This TCR beta chain was recorded in a study of low-dose radiotherapy and immunotherapy resistance in tumors. Study summary: Cohort 2 was treated with 1 Gy per fraction every two weeks, amounting to 13 Gy across 26 weeks. On cycle 1 day 1, patients started four cycles of oral aspirin 300 mg daily.

This CDR3 spans 15 amino acids. Trimming took 4 bases from V and 6 from J; bases not matched to a gene: 12. CDR1 and CDR2 from the germline V gene are GTSNPN and SVGIG (reference sequence). The table lists this clonotype with many counts. With TRAV- and TRBV-specific primers, first-strand cDNA was made, covering the alpha and beta chains. TCRs were amplified for roughly 20 PCR cycles with a constant-region primer and V-primer adapter. MiXCR, run by TCRdb on the reads, gives a single entry per CDR3 protein. The sample includes 65,000 to 100,000 distinct CDR3 sequences, 18% seen only once; the top ten take less than 3.5%. The sample's time point: before trial treatment.

The sample was PBMCs, taken before treatment. The receptor was isolated from a male donor with prostate cancer. The chain uses TRBV30 and TRBJ1-3; 7 bases align to TRBD1. The CDR3 nucleotides are TGTGCCTGGATCCCTACACCGGGACAGTTAAACACCATATATTTT. It codes for CAWIPTPGQLNTIYF.